Listed here is a single T cell receptor (beta chain). Antigen: not known. A read error may explain this, as a much larger clone is one base away. One entry per CDR3 protein results from TCRdb running MiXCR on the 5' RACE reads. The repertoire holds approximately 220,000 distinct CDR3 sequences, about 7.5% seen once, with approximately 2% in the top ten. This sample is part of a study of identical twins. The study, taken as a whole, reports: The analysis was cross-sectional rather than longitudinal within donors. Among out-of-frame alpha sequences shared by twins, low generation probability occurred in excess. Memory repertoires lacked the insertion deficit that abundant cord blood beta clonotypes showed. The models systematically underestimated how much out-of-frame TCR alpha was shared in monozygotic twins.

The same data also went into a second study, on yellow fever vaccine responses in identical twins.

Source material: memory (CD45RO+) T cells sorted from blood. The sequence was obtained from a woman between 18 and 29 years old in good health.

In DNA form, the CDR3 reads TGTGCCGGCAGCCAAGATTTGGGGACAGCCACCTACGAGCAGTACTTC. Translation gives CAGSQDLGTATYEQYF. The chain has TRBV3-1 and TRBJ2-7; 7 nucleotides align to TRBD1. The CDR3 is made up of 16 amino acids. Germline V gene lookup returns CDR1 LGHDT and CDR2 YNNKEL (reference sequence).